Sequencing of this T cell receptor beta chain was carried out in a study of response to subunit inactivated influenza vaccine. TCRdb reprocessed the RT-PCR reads via MiXCR and lists one record per CDR3 protein. Of about 650,000 distinct CDR3 sequences detected, 15% to 18% appear once; the ten largest clones hold under 14%. Between the trimmed V and J ends, which lost 3 bases and 2 bases, there was a span of 8 bases. The CDR3 is 14 residues long. This clonotype has just a few counts. The chain uses TRBV12-3 or TRBV12-4 and TRBJ2-1, with D perhaps TRBD2 (5 bases). Sequenced material: PBMCs from blood, taken 12 days after vaccination. The TCR sequence derives from a man aged 50 to 60 who received an inactivated influenza vaccine. This chain's CDR3 is CASSLGDTYNEQFF. The CDR3 DNA follows: TGTGCCAGCAGTTTGGGAGATACCTACAATGAGCAGTTCTTC.